A few counts support the clone carrying this TCR beta chain. The source of the sample is a study of cytomegalovirus exposure and HLA in healthy donors. The germline V gene encodes CDR1 MNHNY and CDR2 SVGAGI (reference sequence). V shed 8 bases and J shed 10 bases, with 15 bases lying between them. The length of the CDR3 is 13 residues. A multiplex PCR was run with 60 Vbeta primers and 13 Jbeta primers. Measured with immunoSEQ multiplex PCR; TCRdb has only the in-frame clones, and not every one. Of 180,000 or so clones listed, approximately 81% were seen once; the top ten hold about 0.76%. This receptor was obtained from a woman aged 18 to 35 in good health and CMV-seronegative. Sequenced material: PBMCs. The chain combines TRBV6-6 with TRBJ1-6, with D unclear. For the CDR3, the DNA is TGTGCCAGCCGGCCGAATATGCGGTCACCCCTCCACTTT. It is translated as CASRPNMRSPLHF.